This T cell receptor (beta chain) appears in the sequencing data of a study of blood T cell repertoires in COVID-19. Across the whole study: PBMCs, B-cell-depleted T cells, or T cells were the source of the cDNA or gDNA that made up the material.

Living in about two dozen US areas, the participants were between roughly 18 and 90 years of age. Recovered status applied to Cohort 3 donors who had two consecutive negative PCRs. It also applied to those with clearance or with symptom resolution. Authors' data handling: Using reference gene primer amplification, nucleated cell counts were estimated. The table came from immunoSEQ multiplex PCR; TCRdb's copy has only in-frame clones and leaves some out. D and trimming come from the DNA, and the V and J calls and clone size come from that table. This sample has 250,000 or so clones, with 65% to 85% found just once. This CDR3 contains 12 residues. Germline CDR1 reads SQVTM; CDR2 reads ANQGSEA. With 0 bases removed from V and 8 bases from J, the gap between germline ends came to 10 bases.

The J gene is TRBJ1-2, the V gene TRBV29-1, with D possibly matching TRBD1 (5 bases). The specimen was PBMCs or T cells enriched from blood (not recorded which). The source is a man aged 50 or older who had recovered from COVID-19. The CDR3 DNA reads as TGCAGCGTTGAAGATCGCAGGGAAGGCTACACCTTC. Its protein product is CSVEDRREGYTF.